The present TCR beta chain was sequenced within a study of shared clonotypes between healthy human individuals. The study's findings and limits: Researchers sampled only blood; tissue repertoires likely differ.

Repertoires were generated with immunoSEQ multiplex PCR, while TCRdb's copy carries only in-frame clones and drops some. The sample holds 2 million to 2.5 million clones; over 85% are singletons and the top ten take 0.39%. Looked up from germline, CDR1 is SGHRS and CDR2 is YFSETQ. Between the trimmed V and J ends, which lost 4 bases and 1 base, there was a span of 14 bases. The CDR3 is 15 residues long. Worth noting for this clone: Antigen unknown.

Participating donors were healthy, HIV-negative adults free of recent acute infections or vaccinations. Nashville, Tennessee was home to all donors, each a Caucasian adult. CD4+ cells were split into CD45RA+ naive and CD45RA-negative memory subsets. Sequenced: naive CD4+ T cells from PBMCs. Subset indicated: CD45RA+ positively selected. The sequence derives from a man aged 18 to 30 in good health. Some clones in this sample may be carry-over from other donors' samples. V usage is TRBV5-1 and J usage is TRBJ1-1; perhaps TRBD1 as D (5 bases). In nucleotides, the CDR3 is TGCGCCAGCAGCATTCCCCGGGGGACGAACACTGAAGCTTTCTTT. Translated: CASSIPRGTNTEAFF.